These 8 T cell receptor beta chains were all obtained from the same sample, sequenced in a study of read filtering for tumor transcriptome and immune sequencing. The library was built from about 400 ng RNA with molecular barcoded adaptors for alpha/delta and beta/gamma chains. TCRdb processed the reads anew with MiXCR; each CDR3 protein has one entry. The sample consists of tens of thousands of distinct CDR3 sequences, 15% to 25% of them appearing once. Material: a population of CD138-negative cells sorted from bone marrow. The receptors shown here come from a donor aged 40 or over with multiple myeloma.

The sample holds many counts of this clonotype. The chain links TRBV5-1 to TRBJ2-2, with 12 bases aligning to TRBD1. Germline V CDR1 and CDR2: SGHRS, YFSETQ. The CDR3 extends over 16 amino acids. The ends lost 1 base at V and 6 bases at J; junction bases unmatched: 4. CDR3: CASSLRDRGPAGELFF. The CDR3 nucleotides are TGCGCCAGCAGCTTGAGGGACAGGGGGCCCGCCGGGGAGCTGTTTTTT.

This clonotype was seen more than once but under ten times. The J gene is TRBJ2-5, the V gene TRBV19; D is unclear. Per germline, CDR1 LNHDA and CDR2 SQIVND (reference sequence). V was trimmed by 10 bases and J by 2 bases, leaving 11 bases between them. This CDR3 has 12 residues. CDR3 loop: CAISPGQETQYF. The CDR3 DNA is TGTGCCATCTCTCCCGGGCAAGAGACCCAGTACTTC.

A remark on this clonotype: A much larger clone lies one base from this, so it may be a read error. This chain uses TRBV7-9 with TRBJ2-7; D is possibly TRBD1 (7 bases). The germline V gene has CDR1 SEHNR and CDR2 FQNEAQ (reference sequence). The CDR3 contains 9 residues. The CDR3 DNA sequence: TGTGTCAGCAGCCTCCAGGGGGGCTTC. Its translation is CVSSLQGGF. Using reference TRBV7-9 and TRBJ2-7 for the parts outside the CDR3, the full variable domain is DTGVSQNPRHKITKRGQNVTFRCDPISEHNRLYWYRQTLGQGPEFLTYFQNEAQLEKSRLLSDRFSAERPKGSFSTLEIQRTEQGDSAMYLCVSSLQGGFGPGTRLTVT.

This clonotype was found many times. V gene TRBV6-1 combines with J gene TRBJ2-5; 15 bases line up with TRBD2. V dropped 4 bases and J dropped 4; count of bases not matched to a gene: 10. CDR3 length: 18 residues. Germline V lookup: CDR1 MNHNS, CDR2 SASEGT. This CDR3 reads CASSGTIPGLAGGETQYF. CDR3 coding DNA: TGTGCCAGCAGTGGAACTATCCCGGGACTAGCGGGAGGAGAGACCCAGTACTTC.

This clonotype has ten or more counts. This chain links TRBV28 with TRBJ2-1, with 10 nucleotides matching TRBD2. The trim removed 10 bases at V and 7 bases at J, leaving 16 bases unmatched. This CDR3 contains 16 residues. Germline CDR1 reads MDHEN; CDR2 reads SYDVKM. Here the CDR3 DNA reads TGTGCCACAACTAGCGGGGCAAATCCGTTCTTGAATGAGCAGTTCTTC. It specifies CATTSGANPFLNEQFF.

This clonotype was recorded many times. Being one base from a much bigger clone, this may be a read error. This rearrangement joins TRBV4-1 to TRBJ2-1; D might be TRBD2 (6 bases). Germline CDR1 and CDR2: MGHRA and YSYEKL. This CDR3 has 15 residues. As DNA, the CDR3 is TGCGCCAGCAGCCGAGGGACTTACTCCTACAGTGAGCAGTTCTTC. It translates to CASSRGTYSYSEQFF.

This clonotype showed up many times. The chain employs TRBV24-1 and TRBJ2-1; 9 bases agree with TRBD1. Germline values: CDR1 KGHDR, CDR2 SFDVKD. V shed 3 bases and J 8 bases; nucleotides not matched to a gene: 7. This CDR3 has 15 residues. The CDR3 reads CATSDTGTGSHEQFF. DNA of the CDR3: TGTGCCACCAGTGATACCGGGACAGGGTCCCATGAGCAGTTCTTC.

This clonotype has ten or more counts. V gene TRBV6-6 combines with J gene TRBJ1-1, with D unclear. CDR1 is MNHNY and CDR2 is SVGAGI in the germline V gene (reference sequence). The CDR3 spans 11 residues. Deletions cut 5 bases from V and 6 bases from J, with 7 bases between. As DNA, the CDR3 is TGTGCCAGCAGTCAAGCAGCTGAAGCTTTCTTT. Amino acid sequence: CASSQAAEAFF.